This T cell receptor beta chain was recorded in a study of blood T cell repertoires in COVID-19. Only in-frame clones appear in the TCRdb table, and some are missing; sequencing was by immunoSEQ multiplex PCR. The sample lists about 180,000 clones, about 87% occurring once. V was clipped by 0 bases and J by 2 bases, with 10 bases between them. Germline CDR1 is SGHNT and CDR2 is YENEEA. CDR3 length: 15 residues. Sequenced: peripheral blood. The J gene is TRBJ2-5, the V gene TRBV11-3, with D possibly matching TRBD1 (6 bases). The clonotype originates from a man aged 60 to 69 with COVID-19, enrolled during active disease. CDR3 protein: CASSLDGQQQETQYF. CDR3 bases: TGTGCCAGCAGCTTAGATGGACAGCAGCAAGAGACCCAGTACTTC.